This note documents a single T cell receptor (beta chain) sequence. The source of the sample is a study of OX40 agonist ivuxolimab in advanced cancers. Study-level information: From roughly 23 to 85 years was the age range, with a mean of around 56 years, and 65% to 90% were male.

Sequenced by immunoSEQ multiplex PCR; TCRdb stores in-frame clones only, minus some. The sample shows roughly 20,000 clones, 80% to 85% of them seen only once. From germline, CDR1 is MGHDK and CDR2 SYGVNS. J gave up 6 bases and V 4 bases, and 3 bases lay outside the gene matches. The CDR3 loop spans 14 amino acids. Peripheral blood came from all dose cohorts at three timepoints. The sequencing used CD4+ or CD8+ T cells sorted from blood, collected in a trial of the OX40 agonist ivuxolimab. The V gene is TRBV25-1, the J gene TRBJ2-2; TRBD1 aligns across 9 bases. This receptor was taken from an adult with an advanced solid tumor such as melanoma, head and neck, liver or kidney cancer. The DNA for the CDR3 is TGTGCCAGCAGTGGGGACAGGGTCCCCGGGGAGCTGTTTTTT. Translating it yields CASSGDRVPGELFF.